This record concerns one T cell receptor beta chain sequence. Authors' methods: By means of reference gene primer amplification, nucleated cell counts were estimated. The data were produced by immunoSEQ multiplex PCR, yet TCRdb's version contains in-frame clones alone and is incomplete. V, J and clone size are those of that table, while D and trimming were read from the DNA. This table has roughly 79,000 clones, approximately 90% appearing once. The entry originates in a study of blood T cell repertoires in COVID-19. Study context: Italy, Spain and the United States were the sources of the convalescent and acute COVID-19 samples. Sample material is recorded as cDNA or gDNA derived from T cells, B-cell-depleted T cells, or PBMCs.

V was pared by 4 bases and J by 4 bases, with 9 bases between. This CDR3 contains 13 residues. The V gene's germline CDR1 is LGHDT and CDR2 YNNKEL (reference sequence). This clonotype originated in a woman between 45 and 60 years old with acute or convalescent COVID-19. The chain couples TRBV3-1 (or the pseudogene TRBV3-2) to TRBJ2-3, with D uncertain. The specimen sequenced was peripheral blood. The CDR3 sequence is CASSPRSPDTQYF. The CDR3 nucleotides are TGTGCCAGCAGCCCCCGTAGTCCAGATACGCAGTATTTT.